These T cell receptor beta chains were read from a single sample in a study of circulating and synovial CD4+ cells in juvenile arthritis. The protocol was immunoSEQ multiplex PCR, while the TCRdb copy is restricted to in-frame clones and leaves out a portion. The table has roughly 2,200 clones, more than 85% seen once; the top ten hold about 1.8%. Sequencing was carried out using HLA-DR+ CD4+ T cells from blood. The receptors derive from a human donor with juvenile idiopathic arthritis. The CDR3 runs from the conserved cysteine through the conserved F or W. The order of the fields is V gene, J gene, D gene, clone size, CDR3 DNA, CDR3 protein. A D gene is named only where the DNA matches it firmly. Size tells how often a clone was seen (once, few, many) or the class of an expanded clone, and some rows leave it out.

>TRBV5-3|TRBJ2-1|.|few
TGTGCCAGAAGTTGGAGCAGACCGACCTACAATGAGCAGTTCTTC
CARSWSRPTYNEQFF
>TRBV6-5|TRBJ2-7|TRBD2|.
TGTGCCAGCAGCAAGGGGACTAGCGGAACCTACGAGCAGTACTTC
CASSKGTSGTYEQYF
>TRBV28|TRBJ2-3|.|.
TGTGCCAGCAGCCCGTTTTTCCCAGGGGCGGGAGATACGCAGTATTTT
CASSPFFPGAGDTQYF
>TRBV13|TRBJ2-7|.|.
TGTGCCAGCAGCACTCGGAGAATCTACGAGCAGTACTTC
CASSTRRIYEQYF
>TRBV10-3|TRBJ1-6|.|.
TGTGCCATCAGTGCAGGGGATTCCCCCCTCCACTTT
CAISAGDSPLHF
>TRBV19|TRBJ1-6|.|.
TGTGCCAGTAGTATACTTAGGGGGTTTGACGCCGCCACCCTCCACTTT
CASSILRGFDAATLHF
>TRBV7-9|TRBJ2-1|TRBD1|.
TGTGCCAGCAGCCGGGACAGGGGGTCCTACAATGAGCAGTTCTTC
CASSRDRGSYNEQFF
>TRBV30|TRBJ2-1|.|.
TGTGCCTGGAGTGGGAACCTAGCGAATGAGCAGTTCTTC
CAWSGNLANEQFF
>TRBV5-4|TRBJ1-2|.|.
TGTGCCAGCAGCTTGACAGGCGCGGGGTTAGGAGGCTACACCTTC
CASSLTGAGLGGYTF
>TRBV5-6|TRBJ1-1|.|.
TGTGCCAGCAGCCGACAAGCGAACACTGAAGCTTTCTTT
CASSRQANTEAFF
>TRBV7-7|TRBJ2-1|.|.
TGTGCTAGCAGCCCATTCCCCATCTACAATGAGCAGTTCTTC
CASSPFPIYNEQFF
>TRBV5-1|TRBJ2-5|.|.
TGCGCCAGCAGCTTGGACAGACCGACCCAAGAGACCCAGTACTTC
CASSLDRPTQETQYF
>TRBV7-6|TRBJ2-7|TRBD1|.
TGTGCCAGCAGCTTTGGGCCGACAGGGGCGAATTTGCAGCAGTACTTC
CASSFGPTGANLQQYF
>TRBV5-6|TRBJ2-2|TRBD1|.
TGTGCCAGCAGTCCACAGGGGTTCCCCGGGGAGCTGTTTTTT
CASSPQGFPGELFF
>TRBV30|TRBJ2-7|TRBD2|.
TGTGCCTGGAGTCATCTTAGCGGGGGGCTTCCATACGAGCAGTACTTC
CAWSHLSGGLPYEQYF
>TRBV28|TRBJ2-2|TRBD1|.
TGTGCCAGCAGTACCAGGGGGCGCCCCGACACCGGGGAGCTGTTTTTT
CASSTRGRPDTGELFF
>TRBV6-1|TRBJ2-7|.|.
TGTGCCAGCAGTTCGACTTTATCCTACGAGCAGTACTTC
CASSSTLSYEQYF